This T cell receptor (beta chain) was identified in a study of shared clonotypes between healthy human individuals. The CDR3 consists of 13 residues. V gave up 8 bases and J gave up 4 bases, with 14 bases separating them. The germline gives CDR1 MDHEN, CDR2 SYDVKM. Method: immunoSEQ multiplex PCR; TCRdb's copy keeps in-frame clones and lacks some. The sample includes about 1 million clones, about three quarters of them seen just once. The chain carries TRBV28 and TRBJ1-1; weak D call: TRBD1 (6 bases). Sequencing was performed on memory CD4+ T cells sorted from blood. The subset here: CD45RA-negative fraction. The sequence was obtained from a man younger than 30 in good health. CDR3 sequence (DNA): TGTGCCAGCTGTAGGGGGGTAGGCACTGAAGCTTTCTTT. Protein sequence: CASCRGVGTEAFF.